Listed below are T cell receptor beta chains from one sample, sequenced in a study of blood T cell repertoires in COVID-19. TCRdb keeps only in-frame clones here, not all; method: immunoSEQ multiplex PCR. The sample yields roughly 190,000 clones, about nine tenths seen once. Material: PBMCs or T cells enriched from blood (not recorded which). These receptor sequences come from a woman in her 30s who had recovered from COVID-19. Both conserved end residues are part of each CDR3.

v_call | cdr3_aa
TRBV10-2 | CASTQGGETQYF
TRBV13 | CASSSYEWTGRGYTF
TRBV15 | CATSRDRVGGSTDTQYF
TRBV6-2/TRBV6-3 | CASSYSPSGSRYEQFF
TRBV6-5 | CASRRGGETQYF
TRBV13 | CASSNGQGQNGYTF
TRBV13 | CASSSTGSGYGYTF
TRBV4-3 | CASSQGLEDSGANVLTF
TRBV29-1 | CSVKRGGSYNEQFF
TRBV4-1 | CASSHPKLAASYNEQFF
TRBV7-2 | CASSLASPDTQYF
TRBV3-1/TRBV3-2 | CASSWTGDEQYF
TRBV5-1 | CASSLGTGVQGTDTQYF
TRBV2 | CASSGASGTQYF
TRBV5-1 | CASSPHGGTGANEQFF
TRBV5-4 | CASSFRQLEATNEKLFF
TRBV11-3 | CASNQGPFQETQYF
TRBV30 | CAWSVGEAQPQHF
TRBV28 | CASSLRQGTYEQYF
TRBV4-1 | CASRTTSGTYNEQFF
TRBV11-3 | CASSPRAAGENEQYF
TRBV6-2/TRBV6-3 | CASSAPGLGTDTQYF
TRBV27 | CASSPWTGGRRRTEAFF
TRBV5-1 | CASSTGVSYEQYF
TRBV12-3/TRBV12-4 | CASSEQGIIDYTF
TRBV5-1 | CASSEGQANTEAFF
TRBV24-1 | CATSDSPGHQPPGYTF
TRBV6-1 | CASSETGGGGRANVLTF
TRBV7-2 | CASSLGAGDRRVLHF
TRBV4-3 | CASSQNVGNQPQHF
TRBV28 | CASSPGLARGTDTQYF
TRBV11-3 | CASSVGQSFNEKLFF
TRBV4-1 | CASSLLREAGHEQYF